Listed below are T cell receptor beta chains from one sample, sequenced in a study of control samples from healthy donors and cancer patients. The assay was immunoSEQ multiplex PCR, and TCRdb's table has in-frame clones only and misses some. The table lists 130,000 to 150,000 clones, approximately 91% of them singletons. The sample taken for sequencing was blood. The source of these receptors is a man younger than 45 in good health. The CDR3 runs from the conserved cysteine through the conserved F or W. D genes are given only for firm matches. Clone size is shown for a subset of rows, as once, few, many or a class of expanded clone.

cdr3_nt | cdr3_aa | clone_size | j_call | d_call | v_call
TGTGCCACCCGGAACGACGGGGGCTGGGGTGGCTACACCTTC | CATRNDGGWGGYTF | . | TRBJ1-2 | . | TRBV28
TGCGCCAGCAGCCAAGTTAACGGGGAGCTGTTTTTT | CASSQVNGELFF | . | TRBJ2-2 | . | TRBV4-1
TGTGCCAGCAGTTTAGTAGGACTAGCGAGGTACGAGCAGTACTTC | CASSLVGLARYEQYF | . | TRBJ2-7 | TRBD2 | TRBV27
TGTGCCAGCAGTTTATTCGGGACAGGGGGTCAAGCTTTCTTT | CASSLFGTGGQAFF | . | TRBJ1-1 | TRBD1 | TRBV28
TGTGCCAGCAGTTTCTCGGGACAGAACACTGAAGCTTTCTTT | CASSFSGQNTEAFF | few | TRBJ1-1 | . | TRBV28
TGTGCCAGCAGCGCCCAACCGGGATCCCAGACCGGGGAGCTGTTTTTT | CASSAQPGSQTGELFF | once | TRBJ2-2 | . | TRBV9
TGTGCCAGCAGTAATTCGGGCCCATCGGGCTACACCTTC | CASSNSGPSGYTF | . | TRBJ1-2 | . | TRBV6-5
TGTGCCACCAGTGATTTGGGGACAGGGACCTACAATGAGCAGTTCTTC | CATSDLGTGTYNEQFF | . | TRBJ2-1 | TRBD1 | TRBV24-1
TGTGCCACCAGCAGAGGCGAGCAGTACTTC | CATSRGEQYF | . | TRBJ2-7 | . | TRBV15
TGTGCCAGCAGCGTAGCTACGGGGGGGGAAACGGTTACTAACTATGGCTACACCTTC | CASSVATGGETVTNYGYTF | . | TRBJ1-2 | . | TRBV9
TGTGCCAGCAGCCTCGGGGGGCTAGGAAACACCATATATTTT | CASSLGGLGNTIYF | . | TRBJ1-3 | . | TRBV5-4
TGTGCCACTGGGGCTACTAGCACAGATACGCAGTATTTT | CATGATSTDTQYF | once | TRBJ2-3 | . | TRBV19
TGCGCCAGCAGCTTGGGTGAAGGGGAGTATGGCTACACCTTC | CASSLGEGEYGYTF | . | TRBJ1-2 | . | TRBV5-1
TGTGCCAGCAGTTTTTCCACGTACAATGAGCAGTTCTTC | CASSFSTYNEQFF | . | TRBJ2-1 | . | TRBV27
TGCGCCAGCAGCCAAGGTCCCTCCTACGAGCAGTACTTC | CASSQGPSYEQYF | . | TRBJ2-7 | . | TRBV4-1
TGTGCCACCAGTGGAGGGGCCTTTAACTATGGCTACACCTTC | CATSGGAFNYGYTF | once | TRBJ1-2 | . | TRBV24-1
TGTGCCAGCAGCTCTCCTGTCGGGGGGGTCTCCGGGGCCAACGTCCTGACTTTC | CASSSPVGGVSGANVLTF | . | TRBJ2-6 | TRBD2 | TRBV7-9
TGTGCCAGCAGCTTAGGTGGGGGCTACTATAATTCACCCCTCCACTTT | CASSLGGGYYNSPLHF | . | TRBJ1-6 | . | TRBV5-8
TGTGCCAGTAGTATACGATCAGATACGCAGTATTTT | CASSIRSDTQYF | . | TRBJ2-3 | . | TRBV19
TGTGCCAGCAGCTCCGGTACCGGACAGGGGCCAGATACGCAGTATTTT | CASSSGTGQGPDTQYF | . | TRBJ2-3 | TRBD1 | TRBV27
TGTGCCAGCAGTGGGGGGGGCTGGAATGAGCAGTTCTTC | CASSGGGWNEQFF | . | TRBJ2-1 | . | TRBV2
TGTGCCAGCAGTTTCGGTAGGACAGGAATGGAAAAACTGTTTTTT | CASSFGRTGMEKLFF | once | TRBJ1-4 | TRBD1 | TRBV28
TGTGCCAGTAGTATAAGTGGGAGACGGCTCCGAGTCGACTATGGCTACACCTTC | CASSISGRRLRVDYGYTF | . | TRBJ1-2 | . | TRBV19
TGTGCCCTGGATAGTCAGGGGCCTGGCTATGGCTACACCTTC | CALDSQGPGYGYTF | . | TRBJ1-2 | . | TRBV30
TGTGCCAGTAGTACGAGGACAGGGGTCGGGGCCGGGGAGCTGTTTTTT | CASSTRTGVGAGELFF | . | TRBJ2-2 | TRBD1 | TRBV19
TGTGCCAGCAGCGTAGTTCCAGCGGGGTTCTACGAGCAGTACTTC | CASSVVPAGFYEQYF | . | TRBJ2-7 | TRBD2 | TRBV9
TGTGCCAGTAGTACTGGGACCAGCAATCAGCCCCAGCATTTT | CASSTGTSNQPQHF | . | TRBJ1-5 | . | TRBV19
TGCAGCGGTGGGAAGGATATGAACACTGAAGCTTTCTTT | CSGGKDMNTEAFF | . | TRBJ1-1 | . | TRBV29-1
TGTGCCAGCAGCGGCGACAGCCAAAATCAGCCCCAGCATTTT | CASSGDSQNQPQHF | . | TRBJ1-5 | . | TRBV9
TGTGCCAGCAGCCAAGACGGGGGGGCATCCTACGAGCAGTACTTC | CASSQDGGASYEQYF | . | TRBJ2-7 | TRBD2 | TRBV3-1/TRBV3-2
TGTGCCACCGGGGCAGGCATGATACCCTACGAGCAGTACTTC | CATGAGMIPYEQYF | once | TRBJ2-7 | . | TRBV7-9
TGTGCCAGCAGTTTTATCCAGGAGACCCAGTACTTC | CASSFIQETQYF | . | TRBJ2-5 | . | TRBV25-1
TGCGCCAGCAGCCAAAGACAGTCCAATCAGCCCCAGCATTTT | CASSQRQSNQPQHF | few | TRBJ1-5 | . | TRBV4-1
TGTGCCAGCAGCGTAGTTCCAGGGGCTAACTATGGCTACACCTTC | CASSVVPGANYGYTF | . | TRBJ1-2 | . | TRBV9
TGTGCCAGTCGGGAGAAGGGAGGTCTCGGTCAGCCCCAGCATTTT | CASREKGGLGQPQHF | . | TRBJ1-5 | . | TRBV6-5
TGTGCCAGCAGCTCCTTGGAGCCCCCTCAGAACACCGGGGAGCTGTTTTTT | CASSSLEPPQNTGELFF | once | TRBJ2-2 | . | TRBV7-9
TGCGCCAGCAGCCAAGTCCTTTCCGCTAGCACAGATACGCAGTATTTT | CASSQVLSASTDTQYF | . | TRBJ2-3 | . | TRBV4-1
TGTGCCATCAGTGAGACCGGACTAGCGGGGGATAACAATGAGCAGTTCTTC | CAISETGLAGDNNEQFF | . | TRBJ2-1 | TRBD2 | TRBV10-3
TGTGCCAGCAGCGCGACTAGCGGGGCCCACAATGAGCAGTTCTTC | CASSATSGAHNEQFF | . | TRBJ2-1 | TRBD2 | TRBV9
TGCGCCAGCAGCTTGGTCGCCGGGACAGGGACCTACAATGAGCAGTTCTTC | CASSLVAGTGTYNEQFF | . | TRBJ2-1 | TRBD1 | TRBV5-1
TGTGCCATGGGGGAATTAGAGGAGCAGTACTTC | CAMGELEEQYF | few | TRBJ2-7 | . | TRBV10-3